This TCR beta chain emerged from a study of blood T cell repertoires in COVID-19. Across the whole study: Whether acute or convalescent, the COVID-19 samples came from the United States, Italy and Spain.

Enrollment of patients from Seattle took place during active infection, with longitudinal follow-up. The CDR3 has 12 amino acids. Germline V lookup: CDR1 PRHDT, CDR2 FYEKMQ (reference sequence). The germline V and J ends were trimmed by 1 base and 4 bases, with 2 bases remaining between them. Measured with immunoSEQ multiplex PCR; TCRdb has only the in-frame clones, and not every one. The sample lists almost 300,000 clones, just under 90% occurring once. The sample comprised peripheral blood. The chain has TRBV13 and TRBJ2-4; D is unresolved. This receptor was identified in a woman in her thirties with COVID-19, enrolled during active disease. The CDR3 DNA follows: TGTGCCAGCAGCTTAGTAAAAAACATTCAGTACTTC. Protein: CASSLVKNIQYF.